This T cell receptor (beta chain) originates from a study of neurological immune-mediated disorders. Study-wide findings and caveats: Across subjects, expanded clones had no CDR3 amino acid sequences in common, pointing to private repertoires in all groups.

The CDR3 is 18 amino acids. CDR1 MGHRA and CDR2 YSYEKL come from the germline V gene. The V gene end was trimmed by 1 base and the J gene end by 6 bases; junction bases not matched to a gene: 14. Sequencing of 15-18 subjects in each run yielded over 190 million TCR-beta sequences. A single record per CDR3 protein comes from TCRdb applying MiXCR to the 5' RACE reads. The table records fewer than 80,000 distinct CDR3 sequences, less than 5.5% of them present only once. This clonotype was seen repeatedly, ten times or more. Its specificity is unknown. This TCR came from a woman aged 25 to 39 with multiple sclerosis. Sequenced: PBMCs. The chain carries TRBV4-1 and TRBJ2-1; 8 positions agree with TRBD2. The CDR3 region is CASSQGPSERGPTNEQFF. The CDR3 DNA sequence: TGCGCCAGCAGCCAAGGGCCCTCGGAGCGGGGGCCAACCAATGAGCAGTTCTTC.